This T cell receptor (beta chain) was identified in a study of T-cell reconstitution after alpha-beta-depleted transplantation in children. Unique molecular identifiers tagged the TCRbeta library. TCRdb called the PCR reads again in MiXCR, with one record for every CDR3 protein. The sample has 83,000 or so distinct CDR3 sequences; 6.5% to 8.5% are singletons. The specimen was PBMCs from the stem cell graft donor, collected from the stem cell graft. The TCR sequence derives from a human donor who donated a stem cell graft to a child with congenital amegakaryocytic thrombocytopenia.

The chain's CDR3 is CSARQGRRGTGELFF. Here the CDR3 DNA reads TGCAGTGCGAGACAGGGGAGGAGAGGGACCGGGGAGCTGTTTTTT. This rearrangement joins TRBV20-1 to TRBJ2-2, with 8 nucleotides matching TRBD1. The junction had 11 bases not matched to a gene; V was cut back by 6 bases and J by 5 bases. Germline CDR1 DFQATT, CDR2 SNEGSKA (reference sequence). The CDR3 consists of 15 residues.